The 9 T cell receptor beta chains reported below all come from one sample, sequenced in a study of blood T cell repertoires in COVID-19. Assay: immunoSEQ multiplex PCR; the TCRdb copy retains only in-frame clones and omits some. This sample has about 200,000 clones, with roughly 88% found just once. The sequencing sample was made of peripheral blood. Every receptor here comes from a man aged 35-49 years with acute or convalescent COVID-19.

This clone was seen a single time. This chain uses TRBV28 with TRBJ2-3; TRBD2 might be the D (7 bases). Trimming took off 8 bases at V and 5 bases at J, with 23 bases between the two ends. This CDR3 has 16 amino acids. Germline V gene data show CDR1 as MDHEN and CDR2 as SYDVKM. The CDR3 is CASFRGGAPRKDTQYF. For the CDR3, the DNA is TGTGCCAGCTTCCGTGGGGGGGCCCCTCGAAAAGATACGCAGTATTTT.

Written as DNA, the CDR3 is TGTGCCAGCGACGACTCTACTGAAGCTTTCTTT. Amino acids: CASDDSTEAFF. The chain employs TRBV19 and TRBJ1-1; D is ambiguous. Per the germline V gene, CDR1 is LNHDA and CDR2 is SQIVND (reference sequence). This CDR3 spans 11 amino acids. Deletions cut 9 bases from V and 5 bases from J, with 10 bases between.

CDR3 in amino acids: CASSQSRVRVNEKLFF. The CDR3 region has the DNA TGCGCCAGCAGCCAATCCAGGGTCAGGGTTAATGAAAAACTGTTTTTT. This chain joins TRBV4-1 and TRBJ1-4; D might be TRBD1 (5 bases). This CDR3 has 16 amino acids. The V end was cut by 2 bases, the J end by 4 bases, with 14 bases between. The V gene's germline CDR1 is MGHRA and CDR2 YSYEKL.

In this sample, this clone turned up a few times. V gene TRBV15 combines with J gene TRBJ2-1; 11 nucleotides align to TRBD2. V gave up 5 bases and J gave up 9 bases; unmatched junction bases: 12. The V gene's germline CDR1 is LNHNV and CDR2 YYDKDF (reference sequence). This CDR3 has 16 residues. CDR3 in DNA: TGTGCCACCAGCTCCGGGACTAGCGGACTTCGGGCTGAGCAGTTCTTC. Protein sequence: CATSSGTSGLRAEQFF.

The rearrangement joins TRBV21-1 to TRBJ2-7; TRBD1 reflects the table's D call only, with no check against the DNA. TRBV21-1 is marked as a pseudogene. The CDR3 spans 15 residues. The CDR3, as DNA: TGTGCCAGCAGCAAACCCCGGACAGCCACCTACGAGCAGTACTTC. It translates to CASSKPRTATYEQYF.

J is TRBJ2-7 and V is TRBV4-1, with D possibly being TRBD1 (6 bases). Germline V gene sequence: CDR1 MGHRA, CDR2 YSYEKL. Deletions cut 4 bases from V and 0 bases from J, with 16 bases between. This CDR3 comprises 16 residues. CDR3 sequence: CASSPRTATSSYEQYF. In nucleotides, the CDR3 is TGCGCCAGCAGCCCCCGGACAGCGACGAGCTCCTACGAGCAGTACTTC.

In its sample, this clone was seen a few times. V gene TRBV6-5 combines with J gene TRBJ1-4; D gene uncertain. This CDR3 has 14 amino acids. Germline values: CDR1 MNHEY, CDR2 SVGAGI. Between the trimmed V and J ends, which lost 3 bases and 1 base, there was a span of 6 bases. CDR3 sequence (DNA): TGTGCCAGCAGTTATCGGGGAACTAATGAAAAACTGTTTTTT. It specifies CASSYRGTNEKLFF.

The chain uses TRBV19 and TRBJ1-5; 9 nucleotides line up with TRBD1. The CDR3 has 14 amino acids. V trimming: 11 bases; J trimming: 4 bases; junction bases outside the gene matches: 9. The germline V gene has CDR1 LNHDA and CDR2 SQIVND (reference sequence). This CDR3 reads CALGTGRGNQPQHF. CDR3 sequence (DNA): TGTGCCCTCGGGACAGGGAGGGGGAATCAGCCCCAGCATTTT.

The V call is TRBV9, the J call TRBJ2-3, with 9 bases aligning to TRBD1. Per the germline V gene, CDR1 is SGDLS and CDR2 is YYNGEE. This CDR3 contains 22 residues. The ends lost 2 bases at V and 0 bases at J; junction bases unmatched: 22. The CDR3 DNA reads TGTGCCAGCAGCGTCCAGCCATCACTCGGGACAGGGAACCAAATAAGCACAGATACGCAGTATTTT. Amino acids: CASSVQPSLGTGNQISTDTQYF.